This entry concerns a single T cell receptor beta chain. No DNA is given; TCRdb re-called the 5' RACE reads and lists each CDR3 protein once. The table counts 95,000 to 110,000 distinct CDR3 sequences; less than 2% lies in the top ten. This entry is derived from a study of monozygotic twins with inflammatory bowel disease. Germline CDR1 is SGHRS and CDR2 is YFSETQ. The CDR3 is made up of 11 amino acids. The sequencing sample was made of blood. The receptor's source is a human donor with ulcerative colitis or Crohn's disease, or a healthy co-twin of an affected twin (not recorded which). V and J are TRBV5-1 and TRBJ2-7; TCRdb's assignment of TRBD2 cannot be checked, as there is no DNA. The CDR3 here is CASADTGAKYF.